This is a list of T cell receptor beta chains from one sample in a study of T cell repertoires in ileal Crohn's disease. Clones were sequenced by immunoSEQ multiplex PCR, and TCRdb holds only the in-frame ones, with some missing. The sample has about 15,000 clones; roughly 80% are singletons. The sequencing sample was made of ileal tissue. These receptors came from an adult with Crohn's disease. Each CDR3 is given with its conserved first and last residue. The D gene is left open where the match is weak. Clone size appears in some rows only: once, few, many, or a class for an expanded clone.

J: TRBJ1-3; D: -; V: TRBV6-6; size: -; DNA: TGTGCCAGCAGTTCAGGGCGCTCTGGAAACACCATATATTTT; CDR3: CASSSGRSGNTIYF
J: TRBJ2-3; D: TRBD1; V: TRBV6-1; size: -; DNA: TGTGCCAGCAGTGAACAGGGGGCGGATACGCAGTATTTT; CDR3: CASSEQGADTQYF
J: TRBJ2-7; D: TRBD2; V: TRBV10-2; size: once; DNA: TGCGCCAGCAGTGAGGTGGGGTTTTCGGGAGGGTCCTACGAGCAGTACTTC; CDR3: CASSEVGFSGGSYEQYF
J: TRBJ2-5; D: TRBD2; V: TRBV6-1; size: once; DNA: TGTGCCAGCAGTGCGTTTAGCGGGAGGGCCAAACGCCAAGAGACCCAGTACTTC; CDR3: CASSAFSGRAKRQETQYF
J: TRBJ1-2; D: -; V: TRBV29-1; size: -; DNA: TGCAGCGTTGGGGGGGGGAGGGGAAAAACGGATGGCTACACCTTC; CDR3: CSVGGGRGKTDGYTF
J: TRBJ1-4; D: -; V: TRBV15; size: -; DNA: TGTGCCACCAGCAGAGCACGAGACAGAGCTAATGAAAAACTGTTTTTT; CDR3: CATSRARDRANEKLFF
J: TRBJ2-1; D: -; V: TRBV12-5; size: -; DNA: TGTGCTAGTGGTTTGGCGGGAAGCAATGAGCAGTTCTTC; CDR3: CASGLAGSNEQFF
J: TRBJ1-5; D: -; V: TRBV6-1; size: -; DNA: TGTGCCAGCAGTGAAAGGGAGGTCTATCAGCCCCAGCATTTT; CDR3: CASSEREVYQPQHF
J: TRBJ2-1; D: TRBD2; V: TRBV6-1; size: -; DNA: TGTGCCAGCAGTCAGCGGGAGGGCCAAAATGAGCAGTTCTTC; CDR3: CASSQREGQNEQFF
J: TRBJ2-7; D: -; V: TRBV6-6; size: -; DNA: TGTGCCAGCAGTTACTCCCAACAGACCCAGTCCTACGAGCAGTACTTC; CDR3: CASSYSQQTQSYEQYF
J: TRBJ1-5; D: -; V: TRBV4-1; size: -; DNA: TGCGCCAGCAGCCACCTGGGAGGGGGCAATCAGCCCCAGCATTTT; CDR3: CASSHLGGGNQPQHF
J: TRBJ1-2; D: TRBD1; V: TRBV29-1; size: -; DNA: TGCAGCGCGGTAGGGGACAGGGGATATGGCTACACCTTC; CDR3: CSAVGDRGYGYTF
J: TRBJ1-4; D: -; V: TRBV5-6; size: -; DNA: TGTGCCAGCAGCTTACATCGGGGTGGAGGTGAAAAACTGTTTTTT; CDR3: CASSLHRGGGEKLFF
J: TRBJ1-2; D: -; V: TRBV21-1; size: -; DNA: TGTGCCAGCAGCAAAGTTAGGACAGGGGCCTGTGGCTACACCTTC; CDR3: CASSKVRTGACGYTF
J: TRBJ1-6; D: TRBD1; V: TRBV30; size: -; DNA: TGTGCCTGGTCTTCCGGGACAGGGGTCGCATATAATTCACCCCTCCACTTT; CDR3: CAWSSGTGVAYNSPLHF
J: TRBJ2-7; D: TRBD1; V: TRBV4-1; size: -; DNA: TGCGCCGGGAGGACAGGGATTACCTACGAGCAGTACTTC; CDR3: CAGRTGITYEQYF
J: TRBJ2-5; D: -; V: TRBV5-1; size: -; DNA: TGCGCCAGCAGCGCCGGCGAGGCAGAGACCCAGTACTTC; CDR3: CASSAGEAETQYF
J: TRBJ1-1; D: -; V: TRBV5-6; size: -; DNA: TGTGCCAGCAGCTGGGGGGGAGGAGGGGCTTTCTTT; CDR3: CASSWGGGGAFF
J: TRBJ2-7; D: TRBD2; V: TRBV2; size: -; DNA: TGTGCCAGCAGTCCTAGCGGGAGGGTAGGATACGAGCAGTACTTC; CDR3: CASSPSGRVGYEQYF
J: TRBJ1-5; D: -; V: TRBV6-6; size: -; DNA: TGTGCCAGCAGTACAAAACAGGGTAGTAGCAATCAGCCCCAGCATTTT; CDR3: CASSTKQGSSNQPQHF
J: TRBJ2-1; D: -; V: TRBV30; size: -; DNA: TGTGCCTGGAGCCCGAGCGGGCCGTACAATGAGCAGTTCTTC; CDR3: CAWSPSGPYNEQFF
J: TRBJ2-3; D: TRBD2; V: TRBV30; size: -; DNA: TGTGCCTGGGCCTCAGCGGGAGGGCCTGGTCTCACAGATACGCAGTATTTT; CDR3: CAWASAGGPGLTDTQYF
J: TRBJ1-5; D: -; V: TRBV5-4; size: -; DNA: TGTGCCAGCCGACAGGAAAGTTATCAGCCCCAGCATTTT; CDR3: CASRQESYQPQHF
J: TRBJ2-1; D: TRBD2; V: TRBV29-1; size: -; DNA: TGCAGCGTTTTGACTAGCGGGAGAGAGTACAATGAGCAGTTCTTC; CDR3: CSVLTSGREYNEQFF
J: TRBJ1-4; D: -; V: TRBV6-5; size: -; DNA: TGTGCCAGCAGTTTACAGGGACTAGCGGCTAATGAAAAACTGTTTTTT; CDR3: CASSLQGLAANEKLFF
J: TRBJ2-5; D: -; V: TRBV5-1; size: few; DNA: TGCGCCAGCAGCTGGACTGGGGACCAAGAGACCCAGTACTTC; CDR3: CASSWTGDQETQYF
J: TRBJ2-1; D: -; V: TRBV5-8; size: -; DNA: TGTGCCAGCAGCTCGGACTTTTACAATGAGCAGTTCTTC; CDR3: CASSSDFYNEQFF
J: TRBJ1-5; D: -; V: TRBV6-1; size: -; DNA: TGTGCCAGCAGGGAGGGAGTTTCTGAGAAGCCCCAGCATTTT; CDR3: CASREGVSEKPQHF
J: TRBJ2-7; D: TRBD2; V: TRBV10-1; size: few; DNA: TGCGCCAGCAGTGAGGGGCTAGCGGGGCCCTACGAGCAGTACTTC; CDR3: CASSEGLAGPYEQYF
J: TRBJ1-6; D: -; V: TRBV19; size: few; DNA: TGTGCCAGTAGTAGAGTCAGCGATAATTCACCCCTCCACTTT; CDR3: CASSRVSDNSPLHF
J: TRBJ1-1; D: -; V: TRBV5-1; size: -; DNA: TGCGCCAGCAGCGGGACGATAGGGGGGGACACTGAAGCTTTCTTT; CDR3: CASSGTIGGDTEAFF
J: TRBJ2-7; D: -; V: TRBV29-1; size: -; DNA: TGCAGCGGCTGGACAAGCTCCTACGAGCAGTACTTC; CDR3: CSGWTSSYEQYF
J: TRBJ1-1; D: -; V: TRBV14; size: -; DNA: TGTGCCAGCAGCCAAGATTTAGGGGGCACTGAAGCTTTCTTT; CDR3: CASSQDLGGTEAFF
J: TRBJ2-5; D: -; V: TRBV12-5; size: -; DNA: TGTGCTAGTGGTTCAGTTTTTCAGACCCAGTACTTC; CDR3: CASGSVFQTQYF
J: TRBJ1-6; D: -; V: TRBV25-1; size: -; DNA: TGTGCCAGCAGTGGCCCAACTTATAATTCACCCCTCCACTTT; CDR3: CASSGPTYNSPLHF
J: TRBJ1-3; D: -; V: TRBV5-1; size: -; DNA: TGCGCCAGCAGCTTGGGTGGAGCAAACACCATATATTTT; CDR3: CASSLGGANTIYF
J: TRBJ2-5; D: TRBD1; V: TRBV6-1; size: -; DNA: TGTGCCAGCAGTGAAGGACAGGGACAGGGAGGATGGACCCAGTACTTC; CDR3: CASSEGQGQGGWTQYF
J: TRBJ2-7; D: TRBD1; V: TRBV6-5; size: -; DNA: TGTGCCAGCAGCCGACAGGGGACATGGAACGAGCAGTACTTC; CDR3: CASSRQGTWNEQYF
J: TRBJ1-6; D: -; V: TRBV7-2; size: -; DNA: TGTGCCAGCAGCCCCCGCCGGGGGGCCATGGCCCTCCACTTT; CDR3: CASSPRRGAMALHF
J: TRBJ2-1; D: TRBD2; V: TRBV4-1; size: few; DNA: TGCGCCAGCAGCCAAGAAGAAGCGGGGGCCCACGCGAGTGAGCAGTTCTTC; CDR3: CASSQEEAGAHASEQFF
J: TRBJ2-1; D: -; V: TRBV6-1; size: -; DNA: TGTGCCAGCAGTGGTCTGCAGACCCCGGGTGAGCAGTTCTTC; CDR3: CASSGLQTPGEQFF
J: TRBJ2-2; D: -; V: TRBV9; size: -; DNA: TGTGCCAGCAGAACGTCAAGGGGCACCGGGGAGCTGTTTTTT; CDR3: CASRTSRGTGELFF
J: TRBJ2-1; D: -; V: TRBV9; size: -; DNA: TGTGCCAGCGGAACAGGGAGTGGGTTGGATGAGCAGTTCTTC; CDR3: CASGTGSGLDEQFF
J: TRBJ1-1; D: -; V: TRBV19; size: -; DNA: TGTGCCAGTAGTTCACAGGGTCACACTGAAGCTTTCTTT; CDR3: CASSSQGHTEAFF
J: TRBJ1-4; D: TRBD1; V: TRBV7-6; size: -; DNA: TGTGCCAGCAGCCCCCGGACAGGCGAAAAACTGTTTTTT; CDR3: CASSPRTGEKLFF
J: TRBJ1-1; D: -; V: TRBV5-6; size: -; DNA: TGTGCCAGCAGCTTTGACAGAATGAACACTGAAGCTTTCTTT; CDR3: CASSFDRMNTEAFF
J: TRBJ2-3; D: TRBD1; V: TRBV29-1; size: once; DNA: TGCAGCGCCGGGGACAGGGGGGGAACAGATACGCAGTATTTT; CDR3: CSAGDRGGTDTQYF
J: TRBJ2-3; D: -; V: TRBV7-3; size: -; DNA: TGTGCCAGCAGCTTAAATCCCAGAACAGATACGCAGTATTTT; CDR3: CASSLNPRTDTQYF
J: TRBJ1-5; D: TRBD1; V: TRBV7-9; size: -; DNA: TGTGCCAGCAGCCGGGACAGGGGCGTGGGAGAGAATCAGCCCCAGCATTTT; CDR3: CASSRDRGVGENQPQHF
J: TRBJ1-2; D: -; V: TRBV5-3; size: -; DNA: TGTGCCAGAAGCTTGGAGCAGGGAAACTATGGCTACACCTTC; CDR3: CARSLEQGNYGYTF